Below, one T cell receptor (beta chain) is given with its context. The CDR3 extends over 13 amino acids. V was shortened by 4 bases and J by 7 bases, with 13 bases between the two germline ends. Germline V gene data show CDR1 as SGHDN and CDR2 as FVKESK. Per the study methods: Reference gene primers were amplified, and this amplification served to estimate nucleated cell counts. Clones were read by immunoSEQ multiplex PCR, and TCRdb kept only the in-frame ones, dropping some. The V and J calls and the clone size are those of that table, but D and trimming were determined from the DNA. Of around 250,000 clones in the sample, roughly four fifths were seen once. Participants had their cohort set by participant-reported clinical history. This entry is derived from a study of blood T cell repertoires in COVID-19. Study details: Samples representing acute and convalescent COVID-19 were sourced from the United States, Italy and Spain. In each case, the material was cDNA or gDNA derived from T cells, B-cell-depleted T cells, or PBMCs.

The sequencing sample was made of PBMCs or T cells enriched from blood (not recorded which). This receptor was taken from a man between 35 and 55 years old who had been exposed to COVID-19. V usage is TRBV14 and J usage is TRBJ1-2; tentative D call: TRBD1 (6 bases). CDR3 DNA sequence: TGTGCCAGCAGCCCACAGGGTAGGGGTGGCTACACCTTC. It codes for CASSPQGRGGYTF.